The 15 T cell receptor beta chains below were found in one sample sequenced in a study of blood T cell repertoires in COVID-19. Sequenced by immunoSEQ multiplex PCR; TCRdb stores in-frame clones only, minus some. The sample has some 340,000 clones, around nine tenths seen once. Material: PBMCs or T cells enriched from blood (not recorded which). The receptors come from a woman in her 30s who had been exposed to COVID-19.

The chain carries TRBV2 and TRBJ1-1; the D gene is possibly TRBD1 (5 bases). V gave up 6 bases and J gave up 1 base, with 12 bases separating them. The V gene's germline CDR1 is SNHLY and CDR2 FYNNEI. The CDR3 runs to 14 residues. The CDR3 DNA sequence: TGTGCCAGCAGGGTCGAGACAGAGAACACTGAAGCTTTCTTT. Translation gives CASRVETENTEAFF.

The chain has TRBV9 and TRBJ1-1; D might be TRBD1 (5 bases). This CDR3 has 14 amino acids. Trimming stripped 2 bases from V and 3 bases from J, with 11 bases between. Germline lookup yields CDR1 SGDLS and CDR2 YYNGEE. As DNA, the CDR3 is TGTGCCAGCAGCGTCAGGGTATTGGACACTGAAGCTTTCTTT. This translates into CASSVRVLDTEAFF.

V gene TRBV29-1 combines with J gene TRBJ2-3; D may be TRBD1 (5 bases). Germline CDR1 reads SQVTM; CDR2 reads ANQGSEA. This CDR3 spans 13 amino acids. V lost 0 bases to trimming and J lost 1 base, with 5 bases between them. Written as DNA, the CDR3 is TGCAGCGTTGAAGAAGGGGGCACAGATACGCAGTATTTT. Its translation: CSVEEGGTDTQYF.

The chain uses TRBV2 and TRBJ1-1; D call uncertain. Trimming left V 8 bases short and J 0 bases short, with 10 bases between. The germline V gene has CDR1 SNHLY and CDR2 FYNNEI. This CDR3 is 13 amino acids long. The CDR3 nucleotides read TGTGCCAGCGGCTTAGAGGTGAACACTGAAGCTTTCTTT. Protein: CASGLEVNTEAFF. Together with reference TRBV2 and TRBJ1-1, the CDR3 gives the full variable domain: EPEVTQTPSHQVTQMGQEVILRCVPISNHLYFYWYRQILGQKVEFLVSFYNNEISEKSEIFDDQFSVERPDGSNFTLKIRSTKLEDSAMYFCASGLEVNTEAFFGQGTRLTVV.

CDR3 sequence reads: CASSLRGSGSYNEQFF. CDR3 bases: TGTGCCAGCAGCTTACGAGGTAGCGGGAGCTACAATGAGCAGTTCTTC. The genes are TRBV11-3 and TRBJ2-1, with 9 nucleotides matching TRBD2. Losses at the gene ends were 2 bases for V and 3 bases for J; bases not matched to a gene: 5. CDR1 SGHNT and CDR2 YENEEA come from the germline V gene. CDR3 length: 16 amino acids. Using reference TRBV11-3 and TRBJ2-1 for the parts outside the CDR3, the full variable domain is EAGVVQSPRYKIIEKKQPVAFWCNPISGHNTLYWYLQNLGQGPELLIRYENEEAVDDSQLPKDRFSAERLKGVDSTLKIQPAELGDSAVYLCASSLRGSGSYNEQFFGPGTRLTVL.

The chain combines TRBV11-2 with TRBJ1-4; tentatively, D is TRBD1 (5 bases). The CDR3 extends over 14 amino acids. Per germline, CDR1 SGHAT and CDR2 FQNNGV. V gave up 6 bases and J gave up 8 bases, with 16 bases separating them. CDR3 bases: TGTGCCAGCAGGGGGGGAAGGATCCGAGAAAAACTGTTTTTT. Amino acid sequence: CASRGGRIREKLFF.

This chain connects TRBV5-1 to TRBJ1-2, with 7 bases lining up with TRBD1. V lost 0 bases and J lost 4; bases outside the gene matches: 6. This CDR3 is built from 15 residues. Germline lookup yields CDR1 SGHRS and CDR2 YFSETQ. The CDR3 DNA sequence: TGCGCCAGCAGCTTGGAAGTGACAGGGAGCTATGGCTACACCTTC. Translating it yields CASSLEVTGSYGYTF.

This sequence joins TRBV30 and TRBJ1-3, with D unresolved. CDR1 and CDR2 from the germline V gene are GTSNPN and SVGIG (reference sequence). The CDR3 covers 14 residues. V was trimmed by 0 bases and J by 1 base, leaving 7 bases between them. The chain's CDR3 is CAWSVLDSGNTIYF. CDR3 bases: TGTGCCTGGAGTGTACTAGATTCTGGAAACACCATATATTTT.

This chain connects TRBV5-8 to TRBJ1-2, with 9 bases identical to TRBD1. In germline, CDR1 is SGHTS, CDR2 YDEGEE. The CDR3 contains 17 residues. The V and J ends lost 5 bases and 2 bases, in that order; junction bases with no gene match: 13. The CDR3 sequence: CASRPGPGTGKNYGYTF. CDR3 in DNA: TGTGCCAGCAGACCCGGCCCTGGGACAGGGAAGAACTATGGCTACACCTTC. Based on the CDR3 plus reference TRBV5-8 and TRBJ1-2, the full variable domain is EAGVTQSPTHLIKTRGQQATLRCSPISGHTSVYWYQQALGLGLQFLLWYDEGEERNRGNFPPRFSGRQFPNYSSELNVNALELEDSALYLCASRPGPGTGKNYGYTFGSGTRLTVV.

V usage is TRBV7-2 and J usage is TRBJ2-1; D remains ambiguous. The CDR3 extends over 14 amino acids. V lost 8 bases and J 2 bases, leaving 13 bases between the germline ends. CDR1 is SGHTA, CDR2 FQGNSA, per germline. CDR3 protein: CASGRHPAYNEQFF. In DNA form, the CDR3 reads TGTGCCAGCGGTAGACATCCCGCCTACAATGAGCAGTTCTTC.

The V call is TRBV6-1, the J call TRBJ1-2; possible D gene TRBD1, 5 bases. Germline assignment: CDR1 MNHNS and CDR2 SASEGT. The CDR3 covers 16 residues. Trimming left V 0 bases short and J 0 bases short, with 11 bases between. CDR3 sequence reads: CASSEAGRDPNYGYTF. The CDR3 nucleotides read TGTGCCAGCAGTGAAGCAGGCAGGGATCCTAACTATGGCTACACCTTC.

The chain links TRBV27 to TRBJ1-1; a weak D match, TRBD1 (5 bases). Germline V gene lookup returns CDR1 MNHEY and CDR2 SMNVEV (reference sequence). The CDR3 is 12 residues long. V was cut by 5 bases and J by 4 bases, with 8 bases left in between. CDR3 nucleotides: TGTGCCAGCAGTGCCACAGGCACTGAAGCTTTCTTT. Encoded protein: CASSATGTEAFF.

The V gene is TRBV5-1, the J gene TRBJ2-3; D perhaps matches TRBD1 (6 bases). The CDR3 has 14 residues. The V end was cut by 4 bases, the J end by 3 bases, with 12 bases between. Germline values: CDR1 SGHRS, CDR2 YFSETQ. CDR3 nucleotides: TGCGCCAGCAGCCAGGACAGTAGTACAGATACGCAGTATTTT. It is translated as CASSQDSSTDTQYF. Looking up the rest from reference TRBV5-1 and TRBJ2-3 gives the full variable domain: KAGVTQTPRYLIKTRGQQVTLSCSPISGHRSVSWYQQTPGQGLQFLFEYFSETQRNKGNFPGRFSGRQFSNSRSEMNVSTLELGDSALYLCASSQDSSTDTQYFGPGTRLTVL.

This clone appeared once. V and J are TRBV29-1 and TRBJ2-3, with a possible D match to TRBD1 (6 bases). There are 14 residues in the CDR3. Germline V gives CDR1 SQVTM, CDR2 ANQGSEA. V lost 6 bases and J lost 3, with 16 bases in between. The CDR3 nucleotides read TGCAGCGTCCTAGGTGGACAGCTGACAGATACGCAGTATTTT. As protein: CSVLGGQLTDTQYF.

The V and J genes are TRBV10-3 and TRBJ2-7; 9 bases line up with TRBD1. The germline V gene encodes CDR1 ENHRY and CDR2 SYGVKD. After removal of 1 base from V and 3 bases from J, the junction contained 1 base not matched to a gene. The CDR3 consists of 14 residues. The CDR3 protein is CAISEWGQGYEQYF. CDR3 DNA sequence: TGTGCCATCAGTGAGTGGGGACAGGGCTACGAGCAGTACTTC.